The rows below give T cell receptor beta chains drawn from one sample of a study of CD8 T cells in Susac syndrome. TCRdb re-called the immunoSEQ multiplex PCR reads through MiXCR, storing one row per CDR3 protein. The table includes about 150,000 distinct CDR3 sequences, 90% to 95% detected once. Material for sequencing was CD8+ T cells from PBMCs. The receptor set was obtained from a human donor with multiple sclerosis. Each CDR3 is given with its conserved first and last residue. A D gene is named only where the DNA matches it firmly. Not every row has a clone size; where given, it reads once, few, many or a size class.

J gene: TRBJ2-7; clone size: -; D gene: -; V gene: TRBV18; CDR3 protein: CASSPRDHREAYEQYF; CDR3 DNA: TGTGCCAGCTCACCCCGAGACCACAGGGAGGCCTACGAGCAGTACTTC
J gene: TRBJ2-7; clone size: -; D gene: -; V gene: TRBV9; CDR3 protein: CASSVGGRNYEQYF; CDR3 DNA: TGTGCCAGCAGCGTAGGAGGACGGAACTACGAGCAGTACTTC
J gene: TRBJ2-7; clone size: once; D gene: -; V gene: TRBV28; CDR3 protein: CASSPSLEQYF; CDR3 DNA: TGTGCCAGCTCCCCAAGCCTCGAGCAGTACTTC
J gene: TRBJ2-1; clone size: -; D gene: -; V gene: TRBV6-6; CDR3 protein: CASYDRGASYNEQFF; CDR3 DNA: TGTGCCAGCTACGACCGGGGGGCTTCCTACAATGAGCAGTTCTTC
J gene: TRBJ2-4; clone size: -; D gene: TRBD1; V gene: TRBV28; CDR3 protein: CASSPQGAAKNIQYF; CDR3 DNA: TGTGCCAGCAGCCCACAGGGGGCGGCCAAAAACATTCAGTACTTC
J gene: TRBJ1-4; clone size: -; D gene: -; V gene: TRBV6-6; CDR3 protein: CASIGNRGWSEKLFF; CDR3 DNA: TGTGCCAGCATCGGGAACCGGGGTTGGAGTGAAAAACTGTTTTTT
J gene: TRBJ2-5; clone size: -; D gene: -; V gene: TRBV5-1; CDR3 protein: CASRGAETQYF; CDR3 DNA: TGCGCCAGCAGGGGAGCTGAGACCCAGTACTTC
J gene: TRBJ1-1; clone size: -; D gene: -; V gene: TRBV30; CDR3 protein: CAWSVQAEAFF; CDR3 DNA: TGTGCCTGGAGTGTCCAGGCTGAAGCTTTCTTT
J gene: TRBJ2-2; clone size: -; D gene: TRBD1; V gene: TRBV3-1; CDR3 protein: CASSHDRGPFTGELFF; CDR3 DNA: TGTGCCAGCAGCCATGACAGGGGGCCTTTCACCGGGGAGCTGTTTTTT
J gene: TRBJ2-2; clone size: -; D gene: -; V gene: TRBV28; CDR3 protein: CASSSAGATGELFF; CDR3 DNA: TGTGCCAGCAGTTCAGCGGGTGCCACCGGGGAGCTGTTTTTT
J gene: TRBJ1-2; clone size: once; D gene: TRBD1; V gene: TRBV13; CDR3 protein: CASSLGSDRDLYYGYTF; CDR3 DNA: TGTGCCAGCAGCTTAGGGTCGGACAGGGACCTCTACTATGGCTACACCTTC
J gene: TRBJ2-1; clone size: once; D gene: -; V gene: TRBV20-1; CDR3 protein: CSARDGSEQFF; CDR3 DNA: TGCAGTGCTAGAGATGGCAGTGAGCAGTTCTTC
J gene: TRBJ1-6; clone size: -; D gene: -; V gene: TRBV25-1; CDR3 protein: CASRGRENSPLHF; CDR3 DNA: TGTGCTTCACGGGGCAGGGAAAATTCACCCCTCCACTTT
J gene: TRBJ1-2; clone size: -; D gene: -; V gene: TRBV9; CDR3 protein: CASSARSPSGYTF; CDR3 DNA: TGTGCCAGCAGCGCGCGGAGTCCAAGTGGCTACACCTTC
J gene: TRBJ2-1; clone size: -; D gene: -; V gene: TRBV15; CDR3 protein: CATSRLGNEQFF; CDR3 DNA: TGTGCCACCAGCCGGTTGGGCAATGAGCAGTTCTTC
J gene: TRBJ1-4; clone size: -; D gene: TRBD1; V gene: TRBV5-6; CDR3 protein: CASSSGTGGPEKLFF; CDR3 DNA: TGTGCCAGCAGCTCGGGGACAGGGGGCCCGGAGAAACTGTTTTTT
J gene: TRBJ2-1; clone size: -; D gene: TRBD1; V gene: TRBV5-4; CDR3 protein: CASSSTGQEQFF; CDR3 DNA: TGTGCCAGCAGCTCGACGGGACAGGAGCAGTTCTTC
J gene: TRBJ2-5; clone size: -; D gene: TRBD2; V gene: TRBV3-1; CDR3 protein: CASSQDATRGGSTETQYF; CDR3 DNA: TGTGCCAGCAGCCAAGATGCTACGCGGGGGGGGAGCACGGAGACCCAGTACTTC
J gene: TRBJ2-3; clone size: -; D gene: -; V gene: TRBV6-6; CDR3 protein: CASSYSNSVDTQYF; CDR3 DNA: TGTGCCAGCAGTTACTCGAATTCAGTAGATACGCAGTATTTT
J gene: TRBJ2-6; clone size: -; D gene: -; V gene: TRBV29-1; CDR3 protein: CSVRTVFPGANVLTF; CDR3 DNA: TGCAGCGTTCGTACAGTATTCCCCGGGGCCAACGTCCTGACTTTC
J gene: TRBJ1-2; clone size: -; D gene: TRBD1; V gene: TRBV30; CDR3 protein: CAWVRGQLNGYTF; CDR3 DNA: TGTGCCTGGGTCAGGGGACAGCTGAATGGCTACACCTTC
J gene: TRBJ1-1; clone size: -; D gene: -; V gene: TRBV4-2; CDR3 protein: CASSQGTTEAFF; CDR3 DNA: TGTGCCAGCAGCCAAGGGACGACTGAAGCTTTCTTT
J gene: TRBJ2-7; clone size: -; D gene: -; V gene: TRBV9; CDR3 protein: CASSPQTGPNEQYF; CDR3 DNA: TGTGCCAGCAGCCCCCAAACAGGGCCCAACGAGCAGTACTTC
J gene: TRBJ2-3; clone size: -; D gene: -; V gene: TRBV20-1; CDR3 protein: CSARGHSDASRTQYF; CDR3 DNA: TGCAGTGCTAGAGGACACAGTGACGCCTCTCGTACGCAGTATTTT
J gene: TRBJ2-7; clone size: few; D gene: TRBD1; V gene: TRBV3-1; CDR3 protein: CASSPGQGNYEQYF; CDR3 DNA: TGTGCCAGCAGCCCGGGACAGGGGAACTACGAGCAGTACTTC
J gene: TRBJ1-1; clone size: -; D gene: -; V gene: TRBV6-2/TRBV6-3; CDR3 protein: CASSYKYSPWTEAFF; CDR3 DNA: TGTGCCAGCAGTTACAAGTATAGTCCGTGGACTGAAGCTTTCTTT
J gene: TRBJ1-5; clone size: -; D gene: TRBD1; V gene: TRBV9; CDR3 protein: CASSLDRGNQPQHF; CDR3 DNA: TGTGCCAGCAGCTTGGACAGGGGTAATCAGCCCCAGCATTTT
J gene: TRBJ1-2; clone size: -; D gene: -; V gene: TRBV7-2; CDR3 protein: CASSLAWGIVYTF; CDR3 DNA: TGTGCCAGCAGCTTAGCGTGGGGGATAGTCTACACCTTC
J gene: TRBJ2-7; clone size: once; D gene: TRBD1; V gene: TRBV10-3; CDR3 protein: CAISESRGPYEQYF; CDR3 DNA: TGTGCCATCAGTGAGTCGAGGGGGCCTTACGAGCAGTACTTC
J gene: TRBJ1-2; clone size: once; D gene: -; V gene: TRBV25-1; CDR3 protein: CASSLRINYGYTF; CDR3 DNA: TGTGCCAGCAGTCTGAGGATTAACTATGGCTACACCTTC
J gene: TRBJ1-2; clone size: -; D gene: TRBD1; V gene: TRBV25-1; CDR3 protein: CASSETTGGNGYTF; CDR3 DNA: TGTGCCAGCAGTGAAACGACAGGGGGAAATGGCTACACCTTC
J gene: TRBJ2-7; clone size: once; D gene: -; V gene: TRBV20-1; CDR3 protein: CSAGNGGEQYF; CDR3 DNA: TGCAGTGCCGGTAATGGGGGTGAGCAGTACTTC
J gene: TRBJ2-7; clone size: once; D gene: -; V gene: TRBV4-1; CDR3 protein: CASSQVQNSDYEQYF; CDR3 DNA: TGCGCCAGCAGCCAAGTACAGAATTCTGACTACGAGCAGTACTTC
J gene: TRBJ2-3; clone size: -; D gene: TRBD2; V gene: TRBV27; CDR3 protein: CASRTSSDTQYF; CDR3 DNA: TGTGCCAGCAGGACTAGCTCAGATACGCAGTATTTT
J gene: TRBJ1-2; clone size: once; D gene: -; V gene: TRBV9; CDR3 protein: CASSVATGGAVENGYTF; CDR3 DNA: TGTGCCAGCAGCGTAGCTACCGGGGGCGCGGTTGAAAATGGCTACACCTTC
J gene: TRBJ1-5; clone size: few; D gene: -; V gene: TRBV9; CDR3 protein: CASSVGGSVGQPQHF; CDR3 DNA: TGTGCCAGCAGCGTCGGTGGATCGGTTGGTCAGCCCCAGCATTTT
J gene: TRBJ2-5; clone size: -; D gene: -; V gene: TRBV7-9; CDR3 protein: CASSLARDKEETQYF; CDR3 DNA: TGTGCCAGCAGCTTAGCACGGGACAAGGAAGAGACCCAGTACTTC
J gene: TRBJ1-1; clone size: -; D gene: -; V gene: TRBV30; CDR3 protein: CAWSHRLRRDTEAFF; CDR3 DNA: TGTGCCTGGAGCCACAGGCTAAGGAGGGACACTGAAGCTTTCTTT
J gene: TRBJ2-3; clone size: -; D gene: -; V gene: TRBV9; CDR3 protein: CASSVGGGEADTQYF; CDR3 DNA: TGTGCCAGCAGCGTAGGGGGCGGGGAGGCAGATACGCAGTATTTT
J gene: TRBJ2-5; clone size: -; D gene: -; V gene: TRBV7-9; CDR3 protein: CASSSQTETQYF; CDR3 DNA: TGTGCCAGCAGCTCCCAGACGGAGACCCAGTACTTC
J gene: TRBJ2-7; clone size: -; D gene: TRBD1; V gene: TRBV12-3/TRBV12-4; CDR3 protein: CASSSPDRGNEQYF; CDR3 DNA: TGTGCCAGCAGCTCCCCGGACAGGGGTAACGAGCAGTACTTC
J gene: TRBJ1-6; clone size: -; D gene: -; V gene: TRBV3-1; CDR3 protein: CASSHFSGSSYNSPLHF; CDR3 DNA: TGTGCCAGCAGCCATTTTTCAGGGAGCTCCTATAATTCACCCCTCCACTTT
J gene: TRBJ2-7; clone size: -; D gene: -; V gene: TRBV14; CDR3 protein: CASSTNGKIYEQYF; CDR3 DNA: TGTGCCAGCAGCACCAATGGGAAAATATACGAGCAGTACTTC
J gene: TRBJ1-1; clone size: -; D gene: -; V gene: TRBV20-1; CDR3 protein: CSARPTDLDTEAFF; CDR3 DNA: TGCAGTGCTAGACCAACCGACCTGGACACTGAAGCTTTCTTT
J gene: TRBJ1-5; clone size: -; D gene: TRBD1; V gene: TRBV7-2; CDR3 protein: CASSSTGGLQPQHF; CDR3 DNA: TGTGCCAGCAGCTCGACAGGGGGCCTTCAGCCCCAGCATTTT
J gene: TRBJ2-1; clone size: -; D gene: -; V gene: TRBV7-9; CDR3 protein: CASSSDGEQFF; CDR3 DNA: TGTGCCAGCAGCTCCGACGGTGAGCAGTTCTTC
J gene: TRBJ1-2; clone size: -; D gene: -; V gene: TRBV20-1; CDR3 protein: CSARANDRERGGYTF; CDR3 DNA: TGCAGTGCTAGAGCCAACGACAGAGAACGCGGAGGCTACACCTTC
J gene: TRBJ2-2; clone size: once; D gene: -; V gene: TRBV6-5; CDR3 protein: CASKDAGYTGELFF; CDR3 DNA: TGTGCCAGCAAAGACGCAGGGTACACCGGGGAGCTGTTTTTT
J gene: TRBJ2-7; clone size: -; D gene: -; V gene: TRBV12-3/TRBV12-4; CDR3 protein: CASRISAAYYEQYF; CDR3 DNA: TGTGCCAGCAGGATCTCTGCAGCTTACTACGAGCAGTACTTC
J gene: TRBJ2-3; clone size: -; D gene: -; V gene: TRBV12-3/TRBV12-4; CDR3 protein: CASSLASGLGPTDTQYF; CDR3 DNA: TGTGCCAGCAGTTTAGCTTCTGGACTGGGCCCCACAGATACGCAGTATTTT
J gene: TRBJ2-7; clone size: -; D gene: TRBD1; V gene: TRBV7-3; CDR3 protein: CASSLSQGAGEQYF; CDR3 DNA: TGTGCCAGCAGCTTAAGCCAGGGGGCAGGTGAGCAGTACTTC
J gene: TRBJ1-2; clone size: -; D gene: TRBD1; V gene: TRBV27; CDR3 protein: CASMRVRQGIDGYTF; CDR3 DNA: TGTGCCAGCATGAGAGTGAGACAGGGGATTGATGGCTACACCTTC
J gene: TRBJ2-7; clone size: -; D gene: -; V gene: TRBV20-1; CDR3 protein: CSASGGGEQYF; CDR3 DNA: TGCAGTGCTAGCGGGGGAGGTGAGCAGTACTTC
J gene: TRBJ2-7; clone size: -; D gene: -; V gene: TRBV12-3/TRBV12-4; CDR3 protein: CASSTLVRTGQNIYEQYF; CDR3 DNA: TGTGCCAGCAGTACCCTGGTACGAACAGGGCAGAATATCTACGAGCAGTACTTC